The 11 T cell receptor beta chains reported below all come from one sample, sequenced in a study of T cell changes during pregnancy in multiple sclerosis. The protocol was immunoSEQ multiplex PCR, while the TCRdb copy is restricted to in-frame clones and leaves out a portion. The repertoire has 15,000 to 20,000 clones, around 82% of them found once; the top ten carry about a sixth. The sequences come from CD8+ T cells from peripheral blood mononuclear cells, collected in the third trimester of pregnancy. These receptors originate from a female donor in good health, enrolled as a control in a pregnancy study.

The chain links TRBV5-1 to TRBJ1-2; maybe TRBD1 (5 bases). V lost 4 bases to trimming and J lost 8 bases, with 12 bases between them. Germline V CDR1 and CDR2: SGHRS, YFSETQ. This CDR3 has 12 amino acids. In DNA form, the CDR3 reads TGCGCCAGCAGCCCGGACATGGGCGGCTACACCTTC. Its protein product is CASSPDMGGYTF.

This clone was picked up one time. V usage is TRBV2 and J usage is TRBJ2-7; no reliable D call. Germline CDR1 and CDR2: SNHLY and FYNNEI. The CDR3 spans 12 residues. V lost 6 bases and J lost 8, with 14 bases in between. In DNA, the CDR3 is TGTGCCAGCAGAGAGGATTTCTTGAAGCAGTACTTC. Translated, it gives CASREDFLKQYF.

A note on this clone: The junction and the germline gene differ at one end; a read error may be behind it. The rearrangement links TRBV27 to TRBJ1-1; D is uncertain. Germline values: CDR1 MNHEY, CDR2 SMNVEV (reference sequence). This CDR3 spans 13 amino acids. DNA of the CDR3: TGTGCCAGCAAAACCGGGATCTTACTCCCGGAGATCTTT. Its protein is CASKTGILLPEIF.

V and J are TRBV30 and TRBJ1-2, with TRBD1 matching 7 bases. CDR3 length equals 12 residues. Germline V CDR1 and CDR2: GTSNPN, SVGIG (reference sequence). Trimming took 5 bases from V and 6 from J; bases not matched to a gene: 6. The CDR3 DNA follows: TGTGCCTGGGACAGGGAATTGGATGGCTACACCTTC. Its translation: CAWDRELDGYTF. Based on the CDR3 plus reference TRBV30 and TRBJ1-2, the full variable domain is SQTIHQWPATLVQPVGSPLSLECTVEGTSNPNLYWYRQAAGRGLQLLFYSVGIGQISSEVPQNLSASRPQDRQFILSSKKLLLSDSGFYLCAWDRELDGYTFGSGTRLTVV.

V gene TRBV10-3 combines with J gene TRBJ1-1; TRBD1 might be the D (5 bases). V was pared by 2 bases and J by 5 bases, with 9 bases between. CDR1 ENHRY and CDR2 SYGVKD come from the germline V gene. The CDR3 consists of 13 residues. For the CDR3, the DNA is TGTGCCATCAGTGAGGACAGCGAAACTGAAGCTTTCTTT. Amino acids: CAISEDSETEAFF.

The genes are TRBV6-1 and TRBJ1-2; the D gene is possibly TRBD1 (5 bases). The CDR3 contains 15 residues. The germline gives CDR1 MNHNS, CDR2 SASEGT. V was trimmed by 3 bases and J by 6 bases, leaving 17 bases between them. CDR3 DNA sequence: TGTGCCAGCAGTGAGACTGTTATAGGGGCCGATGGCTACACCTTC. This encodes CASSETVIGADGYTF.

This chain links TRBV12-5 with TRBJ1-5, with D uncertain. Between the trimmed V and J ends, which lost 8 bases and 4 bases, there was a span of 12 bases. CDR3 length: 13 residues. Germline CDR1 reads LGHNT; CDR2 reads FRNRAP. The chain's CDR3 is CASSAVMNQPQHF. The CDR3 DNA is TGTGCTAGTTCTGCGGTCATGAATCAGCCCCAGCATTTT.

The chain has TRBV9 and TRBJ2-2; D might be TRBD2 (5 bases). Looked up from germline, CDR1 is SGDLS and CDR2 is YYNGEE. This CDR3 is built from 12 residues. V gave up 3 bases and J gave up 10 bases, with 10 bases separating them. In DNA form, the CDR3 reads TGTGCCAGCAGCGGGGGTCGGGAGGAGCTGTTTTTT. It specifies CASSGGREELFF.

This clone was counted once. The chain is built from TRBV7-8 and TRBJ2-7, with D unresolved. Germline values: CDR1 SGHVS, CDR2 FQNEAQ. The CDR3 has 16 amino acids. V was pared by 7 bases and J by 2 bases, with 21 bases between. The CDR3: CASTNLPSLTTYEQYF. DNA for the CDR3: TGTGCCAGCACCAACCTCCCCTCTCTTACTACCTACGAGCAGTACTTC.

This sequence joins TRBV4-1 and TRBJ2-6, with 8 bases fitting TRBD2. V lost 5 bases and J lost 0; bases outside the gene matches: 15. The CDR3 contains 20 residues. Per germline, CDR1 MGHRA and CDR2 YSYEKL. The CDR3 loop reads CASSDPRRGDSISGANVLTF. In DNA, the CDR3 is TGCGCCAGCAGCGACCCCCGGCGGGGGGACTCCATCTCTGGGGCCAACGTCCTGACTTTC.

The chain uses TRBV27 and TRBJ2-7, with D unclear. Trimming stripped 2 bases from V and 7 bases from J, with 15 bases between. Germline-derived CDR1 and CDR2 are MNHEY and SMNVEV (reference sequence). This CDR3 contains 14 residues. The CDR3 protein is CASSLVFPSEEQYF. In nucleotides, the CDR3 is TGTGCCAGCAGTTTAGTTTTCCCGTCTGAGGAGCAGTACTTC.